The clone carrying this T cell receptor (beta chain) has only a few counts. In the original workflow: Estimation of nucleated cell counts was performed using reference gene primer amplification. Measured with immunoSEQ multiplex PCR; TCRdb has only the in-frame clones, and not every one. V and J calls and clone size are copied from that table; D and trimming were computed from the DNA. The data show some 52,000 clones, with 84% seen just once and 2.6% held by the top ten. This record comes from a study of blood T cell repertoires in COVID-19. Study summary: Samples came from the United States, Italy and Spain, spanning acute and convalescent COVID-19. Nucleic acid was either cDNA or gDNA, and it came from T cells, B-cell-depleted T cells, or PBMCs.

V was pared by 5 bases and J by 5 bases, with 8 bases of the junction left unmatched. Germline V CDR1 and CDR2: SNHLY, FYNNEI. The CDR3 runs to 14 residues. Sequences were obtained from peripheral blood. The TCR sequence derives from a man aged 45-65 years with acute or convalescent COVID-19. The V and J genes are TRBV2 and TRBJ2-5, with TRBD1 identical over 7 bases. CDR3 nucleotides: TGTGCCAGCAGTCTTGACAGGGCCCGCGAGACCCAGTACTTC. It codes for CASSLDRARETQYF.